This TCR beta chain was documented in a study of Graves' ophthalmopathy and Graves' hyperthyroidism (dated by TCRdb to the late 2010s). With regard to the full study: Peripheral blood was collected at initial diagnosis, prior to any treatment. To explore V-J signatures distinguishing ophthalmopathy from hyperthyroidism, a discovery set of 100 patients (about 43 ophthalmopathy, some 57 stable hyperthyroidism) was enrolled. In five to seven hyperthyroidism patients, the T-cell repertoire of thyroid tissue was compared with the T-cell repertoire of blood. In total, approximately 140 blood samples were TCR-sequenced: around 42 ophthalmopathy, roughly 77 hyperthyroidism and roughly 17 hyperthyroidism-to-ophthalmopathy patients. The study used signatures of the TCR beta repertoire to tell Graves' ophthalmopathy apart from Graves' hyperthyroidism and to predict which patients would progress to ophthalmopathy. Once sampling was done, hyperthyroidism patients were given methimazole at a starting dose of 30 mg daily, while ophthalmopathy patients were given high-dose intravenous methylprednisolone. An independent validation cohort was composed of roughly 19 hyperthyroidism patients and some 16 patients who later progressed from hyperthyroidism to ophthalmopathy. Broad study findings and their caveats: Most expanded thyroid clonotypes with frequency above 0.001 were also detected in blood, suggesting blood repertoires may reflect the thyroid immune response. No statistical method was used to set the sample size in advance, and the investigators knew which group each participant was assigned to. In validation, the model predicted ophthalmopathy progression with 70.59% sensitivity and roughly 72% specificity; 12 predicted patients were CT-confirmed with GO in a median of roughly 6.8 months. The 13-signature model separated ophthalmopathy from stable hyperthyroidism with about 86% sensitivity and approximately 81% specificity in cross-validation, and 80%/75% in the test set.

For repertoire sequencing, TCR beta CDR3 regions were amplified from RNA transcripts. The first round of RT-PCR was done with HTBI primers and the Qiagen OneStep RT-PCR kit, and was followed by a second round of multiplex PCR, then size selection and purification. Libraries were sequenced paired-end with 100 bp reads on an Illumina HiSeq2000. Turning to the authors' computational methods: SOAPnuke was used for read processing, and reads with adapters, uncalled bases, a mean Phred below 15, or no exact constant-primer or identifier match were discarded. COPE v1.2.5 was used to merge the high-quality paired reads. Unique nucleotide sequences were defined as clonotypes and aligned to IMGT TRB V, D and J references using MiTCR v1.1. Analysis was restricted to V-J combinations with a frequency above 0.0001, which covered approximately 99% of repertoires. A TCR clonal expansion and chaos score per V-J combination was defined as the ratio of F50 clonal expansion to chaos observed in the TCRdist matrix. Welch's t-statistics and random forest were used to narrow the features down to approximately twelve V-J combinations, which were then fed into a naive Bayes classifier. The similarity between thyroid and blood repertoires was quantified using the Morisita-Horn index. The raw public reads went through TCRdb reprocessing: fastp at Q25, MiXCR clone calling, in-frame beta chains kept. Rows with one shared CDR3 protein collapse into an entry with the most common genes and DNA. The authors' filters were not applied to this entry. The sample table contains about 370,000 distinct CDR3 sequences; only one count was recorded for 17% of them. Of the sample, 2.4% is held by the ten largest clones.

Worth noting for this clonotype: The specificity of this receptor is unknown. Base qualities were left out, and no much larger clone turns up one base away.

The CDR3, cysteine through phenylalanine, is 14 amino acids long. The sequence is cut down to CDR3 DNA, 42 bases in frame from base 1. The V end loses 0 bases and the J end loses 2 bases, and a stretch of 9 bases separates them. Based on the germline V gene, the CDR1 and CDR2 sequences are SGDLS and YYNGEE. Hyperthyroidism was defined as stable when no progression to ophthalmopathy occurred within 18 months of follow-up. Hyperthyroidism patients were newly diagnosed, were aged 18 to 65 years, and had a disease duration under 2 months. Patients with other autoimmune diseases, uncontrolled infections, pregnancy or lactation were excluded from the study. Clinical symptoms, serum thyroxine, TRAb, thyroid ultrasound and orbital computed tomography were used for diagnosis. Ficoll-Paque density gradient centrifugation was used to isolate PBMCs from approximately 11 ml of fresh peripheral blood. Total RNA was extracted with Trizol reagent and quality-checked on an Agilent 2100 Bioanalyzer.

The chain links TRBV9 with TRBJ2-7; perhaps TRBD2 is the D gene, with 6 bases matching. The sequence was collected from an adult woman with stable Graves' hyperthyroidism. Sequences were obtained from peripheral blood. Here the CDR3 is given as CASSVGGGTYEQYF. The nucleotide sequence is TGTGCCAGCAGCGTAGGTGGGGGGACCTACGAGCAGTACTTC.